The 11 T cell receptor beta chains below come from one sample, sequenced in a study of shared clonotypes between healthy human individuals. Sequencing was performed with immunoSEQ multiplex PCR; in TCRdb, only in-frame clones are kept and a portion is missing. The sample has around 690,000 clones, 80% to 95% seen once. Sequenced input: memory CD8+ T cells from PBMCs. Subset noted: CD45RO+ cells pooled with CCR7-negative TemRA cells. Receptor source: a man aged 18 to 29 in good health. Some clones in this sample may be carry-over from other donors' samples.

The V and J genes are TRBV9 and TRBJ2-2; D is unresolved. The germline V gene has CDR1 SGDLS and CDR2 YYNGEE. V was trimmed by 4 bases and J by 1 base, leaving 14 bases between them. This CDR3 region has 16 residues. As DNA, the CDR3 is TGTGCCAGCAGCCCCCCCGGACGCGGGAACACCGGGGAGCTGTTTTTT. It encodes CASSPPGRGNTGELFF.

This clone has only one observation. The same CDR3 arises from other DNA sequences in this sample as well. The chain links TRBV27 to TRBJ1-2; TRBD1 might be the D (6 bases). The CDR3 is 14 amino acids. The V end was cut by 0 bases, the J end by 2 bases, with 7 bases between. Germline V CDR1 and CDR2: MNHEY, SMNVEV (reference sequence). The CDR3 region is CASSLSQGNYGYTF. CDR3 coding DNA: TGTGCCAGCAGTTTATCCCAGGGGAACTATGGCTACACCTTC.

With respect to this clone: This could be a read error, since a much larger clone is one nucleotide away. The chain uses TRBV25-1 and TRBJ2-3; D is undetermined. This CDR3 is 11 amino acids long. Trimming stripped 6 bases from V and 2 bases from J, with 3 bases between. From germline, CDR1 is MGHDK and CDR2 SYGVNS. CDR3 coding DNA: TGTGCCAGCAGATACACAGATACGCAGTATTTT. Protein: CASRYTDTQYF.

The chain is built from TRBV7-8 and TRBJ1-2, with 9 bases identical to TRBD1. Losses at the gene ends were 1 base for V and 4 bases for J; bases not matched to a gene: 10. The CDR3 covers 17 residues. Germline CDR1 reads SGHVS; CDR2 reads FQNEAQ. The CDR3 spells CASSLVGTGLRFYGYTF. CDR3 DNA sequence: TGTGCCAGCAGCTTAGTCGGGACAGGGTTGCGCTTCTATGGCTACACCTTC.

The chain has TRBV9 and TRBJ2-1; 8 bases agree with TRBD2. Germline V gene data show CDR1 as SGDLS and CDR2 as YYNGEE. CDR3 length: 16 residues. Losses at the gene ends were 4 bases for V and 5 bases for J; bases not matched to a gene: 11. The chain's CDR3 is CASSPLGRGANNEQFF. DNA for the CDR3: TGTGCCAGCAGCCCCTTAGGGCGGGGGGCCAACAATGAGCAGTTCTTC.

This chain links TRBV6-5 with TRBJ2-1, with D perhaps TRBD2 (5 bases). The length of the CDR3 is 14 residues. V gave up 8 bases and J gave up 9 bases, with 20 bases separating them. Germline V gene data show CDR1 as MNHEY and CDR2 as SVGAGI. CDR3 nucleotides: TGTGCCAGCCAAGAACGGACTCCTAACCTTGAGCAGTTCTTC. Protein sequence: CASQERTPNLEQFF.

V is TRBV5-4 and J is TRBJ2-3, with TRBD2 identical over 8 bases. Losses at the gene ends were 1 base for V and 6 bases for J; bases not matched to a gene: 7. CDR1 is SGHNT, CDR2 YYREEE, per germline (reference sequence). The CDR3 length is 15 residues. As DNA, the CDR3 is TGTGCCAGCAGCTTGAACGGGGGGGGGCCCGATACGCAGTATTTT. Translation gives CASSLNGGGPDTQYF.

The CDR3 protein is CASSPRQGWETQYF. CDR3 in DNA: TGTGCCAGCAGCCCGAGACAGGGGTGGGAGACCCAGTACTTC. The chain recombines TRBV7-9 with TRBJ2-5; 8 nucleotides agree with TRBD1. This CDR3 contains 14 residues. The V and J ends lost 5 bases and 5 bases, in that order; junction bases with no gene match: 7. Germline-derived CDR1 and CDR2 are SEHNR and FQNEAQ (reference sequence).

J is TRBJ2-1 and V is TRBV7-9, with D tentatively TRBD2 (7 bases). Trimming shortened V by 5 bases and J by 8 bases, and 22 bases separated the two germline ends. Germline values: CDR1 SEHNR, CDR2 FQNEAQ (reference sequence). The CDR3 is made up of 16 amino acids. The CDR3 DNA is TGTGCCAGCAGCCCCCCCGGGGGCGGGAGATTCTATGAGCAGTTCTTC. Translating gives CASSPPGGGRFYEQFF. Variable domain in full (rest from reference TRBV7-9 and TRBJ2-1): DTGVSQNPRHKITKRGQNVTFRCDPISEHNRLYWYRQTLGQGPEFLTYFQNEAQLEKSRLLSDRFSAERPKGSFSTLEIQRTEQGDSAMYLCASSPPGGGRFYEQFFGPGTRLTVL.

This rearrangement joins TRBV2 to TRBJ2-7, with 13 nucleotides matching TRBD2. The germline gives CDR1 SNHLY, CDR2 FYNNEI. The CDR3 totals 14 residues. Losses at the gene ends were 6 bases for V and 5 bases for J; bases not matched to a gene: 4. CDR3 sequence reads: CASSGLAGAHEQYF. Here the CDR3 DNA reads TGTGCCAGCAGCGGACTAGCGGGAGCCCACGAGCAGTACTTC.

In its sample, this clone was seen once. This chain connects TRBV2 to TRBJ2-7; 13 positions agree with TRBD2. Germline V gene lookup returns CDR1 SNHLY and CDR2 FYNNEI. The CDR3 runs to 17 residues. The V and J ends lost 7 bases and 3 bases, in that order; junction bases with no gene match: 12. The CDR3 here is CASNSGTSGIPRYEQYF. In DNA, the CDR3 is TGTGCCAGCAACTCCGGGACTAGCGGGATCCCTCGCTACGAGCAGTACTTC. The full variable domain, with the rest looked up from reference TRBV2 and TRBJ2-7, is EPEVTQTPSHQVTQMGQEVILRCVPISNHLYFYWYRQILGQKVEFLVSFYNNEISEKSEIFDDQFSVERPDGSNFTLKIRSTKLEDSAMYFCASNSGTSGIPRYEQYFGPGTRLTVT.